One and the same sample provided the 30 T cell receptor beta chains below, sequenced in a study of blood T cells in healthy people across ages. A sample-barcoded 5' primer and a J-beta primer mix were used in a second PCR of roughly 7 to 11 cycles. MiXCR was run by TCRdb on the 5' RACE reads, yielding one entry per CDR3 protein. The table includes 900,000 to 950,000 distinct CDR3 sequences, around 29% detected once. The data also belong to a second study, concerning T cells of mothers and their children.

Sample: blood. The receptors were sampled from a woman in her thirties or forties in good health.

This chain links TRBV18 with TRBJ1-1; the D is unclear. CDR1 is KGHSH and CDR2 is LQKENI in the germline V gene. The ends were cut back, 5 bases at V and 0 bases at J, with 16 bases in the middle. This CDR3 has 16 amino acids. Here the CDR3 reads CASSVKVGGMNTEAFF. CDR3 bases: TGTGCCAGCTCAGTCAAAGTTGGAGGGATGAACACTGAAGCTTTCTTT.

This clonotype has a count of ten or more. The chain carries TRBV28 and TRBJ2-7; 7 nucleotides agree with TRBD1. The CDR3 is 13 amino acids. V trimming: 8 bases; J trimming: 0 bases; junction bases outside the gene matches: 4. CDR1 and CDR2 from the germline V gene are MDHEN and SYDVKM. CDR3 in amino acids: CASLRDSSYEQYF. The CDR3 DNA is TGTGCCAGCCTCCGGGACAGCTCCTACGAGCAGTACTTC.

The CDR3, as DNA: TGTGCCAGCAGTCGACAGGGGTCTCGCTACGAGCAGTACTTC. Residues: CASSRQGSRYEQYF. The chain recombines TRBV11-3 with TRBJ2-7, with 8 bases matching TRBD1. The length of the CDR3 is 14 residues. Germline-derived CDR1 and CDR2 are SGHNT and YENEEA. Trimming cost V 6 bases and J 3 bases; bases outside gene matches: 7.

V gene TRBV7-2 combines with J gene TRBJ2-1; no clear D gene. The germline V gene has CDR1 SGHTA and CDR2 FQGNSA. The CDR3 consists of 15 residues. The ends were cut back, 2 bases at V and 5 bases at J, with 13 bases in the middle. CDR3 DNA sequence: TGTGCCAGCAGCTTAAGCCTTCCCTTAAACAATGAGCAGTTCTTC. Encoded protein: CASSLSLPLNNEQFF.

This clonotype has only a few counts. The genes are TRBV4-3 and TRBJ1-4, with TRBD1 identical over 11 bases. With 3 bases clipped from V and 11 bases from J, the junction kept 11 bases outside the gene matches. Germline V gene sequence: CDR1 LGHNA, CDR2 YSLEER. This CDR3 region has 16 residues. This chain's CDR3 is CASSQQPGGQGGKLFF. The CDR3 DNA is TGCGCCAGCAGCCAGCAACCTGGGGGACAGGGGGGGAAACTGTTTTTT.

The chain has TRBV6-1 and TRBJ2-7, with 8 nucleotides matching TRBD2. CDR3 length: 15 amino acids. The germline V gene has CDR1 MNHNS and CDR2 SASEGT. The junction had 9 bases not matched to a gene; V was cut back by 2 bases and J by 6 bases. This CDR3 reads CASSEPGGEAREQYF. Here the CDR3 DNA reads TGTGCCAGCAGTGAACCCGGGGGGGAGGCGCGCGAGCAGTACTTC.

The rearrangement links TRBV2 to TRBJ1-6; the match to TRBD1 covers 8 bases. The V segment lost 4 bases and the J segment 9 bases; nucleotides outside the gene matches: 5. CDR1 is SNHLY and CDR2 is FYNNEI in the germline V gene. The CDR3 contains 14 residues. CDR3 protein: CASSAGQEFSPLHF. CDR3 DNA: TGTGCCAGCAGTGCGGGACAGGAATTTTCACCCCTCCACTTT.

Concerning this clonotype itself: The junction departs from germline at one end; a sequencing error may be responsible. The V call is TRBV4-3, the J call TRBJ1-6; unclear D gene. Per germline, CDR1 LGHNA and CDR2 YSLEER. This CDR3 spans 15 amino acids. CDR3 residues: CASSQVGAGVSPPHF. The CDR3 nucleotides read TGCGCCAGCAGCCAAGTTGGAGCCGGGGTGTCACCCCCCCACTTT.

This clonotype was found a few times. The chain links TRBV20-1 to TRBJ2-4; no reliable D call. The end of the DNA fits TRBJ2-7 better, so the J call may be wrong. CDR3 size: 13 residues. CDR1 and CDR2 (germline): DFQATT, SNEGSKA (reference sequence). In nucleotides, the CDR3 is TGCAGTGCTGAACGGAACAGTTCCTACGAGCAGTACTTC. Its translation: CSAERNSSYEQYF.

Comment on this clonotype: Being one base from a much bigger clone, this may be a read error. The CDR3 region is CASSLATSGGAYDEQFF. DNA for the CDR3: TGTGCCAGCAGCTTGGCGACTAGCGGGGGGGCCTACGATGAGCAGTTCTTC. This rearrangement joins TRBV5-6 to TRBJ2-1, with TRBD2 matching 14 bases. This CDR3 has 17 amino acids. CDR1 and CDR2 (germline): SGHDT, YYEEEE.

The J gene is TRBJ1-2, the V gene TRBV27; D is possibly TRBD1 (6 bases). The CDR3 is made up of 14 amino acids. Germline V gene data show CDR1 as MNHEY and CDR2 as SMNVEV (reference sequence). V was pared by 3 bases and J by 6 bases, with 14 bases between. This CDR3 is CASSFRDTRDGYTF. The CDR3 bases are TGTGCCAGCAGTTTCAGGGACACACGAGATGGCTACACCTTC.

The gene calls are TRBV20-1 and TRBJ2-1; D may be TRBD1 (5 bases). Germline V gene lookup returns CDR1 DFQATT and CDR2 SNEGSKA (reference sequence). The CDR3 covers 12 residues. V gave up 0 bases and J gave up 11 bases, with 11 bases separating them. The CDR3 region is CSARDQGPKQFF. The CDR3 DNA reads TGCAGTGCTAGAGATCAGGGCCCGAAGCAGTTCTTC.

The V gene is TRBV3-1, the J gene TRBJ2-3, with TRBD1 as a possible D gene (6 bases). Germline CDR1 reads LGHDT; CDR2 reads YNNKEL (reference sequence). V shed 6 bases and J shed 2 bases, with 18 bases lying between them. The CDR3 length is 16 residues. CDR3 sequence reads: CASRPQTGSSTDTQYF. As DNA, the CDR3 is TGTGCCAGCAGACCCCAAACAGGGAGCTCCACAGATACGCAGTATTTT.

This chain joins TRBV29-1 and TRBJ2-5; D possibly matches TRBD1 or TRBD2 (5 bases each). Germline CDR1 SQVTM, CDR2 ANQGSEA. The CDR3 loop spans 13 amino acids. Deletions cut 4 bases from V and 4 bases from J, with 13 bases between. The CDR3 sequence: CSVGMRGRETQYF. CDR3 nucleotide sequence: TGCAGCGTTGGTATGAGGGGACGAGAGACCCAGTACTTC. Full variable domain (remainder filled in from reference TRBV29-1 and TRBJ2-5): SAVISQKPSRDICQRGTSLTIQCQVDSQVTMMFWYRQQPGQSLTLIATANQGSEATYESGFVIDKFPISRPNLTFSTLTVSNMSPEDSSIYLCSVGMRGRETQYFGPGTRLLVL.

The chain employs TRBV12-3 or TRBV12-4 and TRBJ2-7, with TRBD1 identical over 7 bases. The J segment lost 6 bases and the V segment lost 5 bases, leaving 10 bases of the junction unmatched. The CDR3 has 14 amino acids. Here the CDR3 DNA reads TGTGCCAGCAGTCGACGACAGGGTTCGATCGAGCAGTACTTC. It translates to CASSRRQGSIEQYF.

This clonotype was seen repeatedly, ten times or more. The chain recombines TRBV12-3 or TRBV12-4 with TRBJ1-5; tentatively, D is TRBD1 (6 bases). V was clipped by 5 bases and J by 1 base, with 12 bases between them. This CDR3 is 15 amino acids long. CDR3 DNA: TGTGCCAGCAGTAAACAGGGAGGGAGCAATCAGCCCCAGCATTTT. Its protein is CASSKQGGSNQPQHF.

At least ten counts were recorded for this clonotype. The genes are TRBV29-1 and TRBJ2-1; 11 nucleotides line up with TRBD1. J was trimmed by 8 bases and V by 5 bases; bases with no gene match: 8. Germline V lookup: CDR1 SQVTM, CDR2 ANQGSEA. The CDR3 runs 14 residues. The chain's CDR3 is CSVSGTGGLDEQFF. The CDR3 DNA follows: TGCAGCGTTTCCGGGACAGGGGGATTGGATGAGCAGTTCTTC.

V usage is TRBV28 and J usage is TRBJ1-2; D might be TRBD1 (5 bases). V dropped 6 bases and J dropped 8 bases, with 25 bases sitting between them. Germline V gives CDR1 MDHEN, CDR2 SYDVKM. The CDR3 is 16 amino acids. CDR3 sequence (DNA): TGTGCCAGCAGCCTATGGGGGGGTTCGTTGAGGGAGGGCTACACCTTC. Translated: CASSLWGGSLREGYTF.

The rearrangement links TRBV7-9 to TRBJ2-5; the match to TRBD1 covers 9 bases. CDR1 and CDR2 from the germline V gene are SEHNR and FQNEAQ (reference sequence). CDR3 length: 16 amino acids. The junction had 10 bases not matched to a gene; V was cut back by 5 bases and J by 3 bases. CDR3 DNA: TGTGCCAGCAGCCCCCTCCGCCGGGACAGGGAAGAGACCCAGTACTTC. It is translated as CASSPLRRDREETQYF.

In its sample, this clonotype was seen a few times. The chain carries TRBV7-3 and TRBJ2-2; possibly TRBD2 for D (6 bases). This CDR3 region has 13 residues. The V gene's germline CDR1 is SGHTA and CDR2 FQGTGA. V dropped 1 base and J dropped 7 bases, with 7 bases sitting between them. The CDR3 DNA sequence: TGTGCCAGCAGCTTAATGGGACTCGGGGAGCTGTTTTTT. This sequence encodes CASSLMGLGELFF.

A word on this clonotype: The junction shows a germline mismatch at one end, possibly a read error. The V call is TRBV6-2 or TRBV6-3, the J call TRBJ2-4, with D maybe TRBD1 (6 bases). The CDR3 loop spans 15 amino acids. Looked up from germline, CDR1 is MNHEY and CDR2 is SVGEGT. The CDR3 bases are TGTGCCTGCAGTTACGGTTACAGGGCGGCCAATGAGCAGTACTTC. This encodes CACSYGYRAANEQYF.

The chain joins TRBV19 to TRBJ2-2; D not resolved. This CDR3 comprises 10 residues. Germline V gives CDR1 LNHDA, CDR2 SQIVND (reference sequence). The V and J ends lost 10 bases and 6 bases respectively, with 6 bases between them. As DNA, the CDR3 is TGTGCCACCTACTCCGGGGAGCTGTTTTTT. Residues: CATYSGELFF.

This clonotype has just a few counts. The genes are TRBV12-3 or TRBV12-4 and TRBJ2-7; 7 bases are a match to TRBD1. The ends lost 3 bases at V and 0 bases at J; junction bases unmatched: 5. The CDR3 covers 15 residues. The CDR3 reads CASSLGQLLSYEQYF. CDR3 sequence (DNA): TGTGCCAGCAGTTTGGGACAGCTCCTCTCCTACGAGCAGTACTTC.

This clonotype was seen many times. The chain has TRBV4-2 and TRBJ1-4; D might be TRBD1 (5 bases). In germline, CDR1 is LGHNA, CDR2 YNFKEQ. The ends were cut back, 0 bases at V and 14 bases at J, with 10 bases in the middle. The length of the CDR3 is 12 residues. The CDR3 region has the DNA TGTGCCAGCAGCCAAGAGGCAGGGCGGCTGTTTTTT. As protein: CASSQEAGRLFF.

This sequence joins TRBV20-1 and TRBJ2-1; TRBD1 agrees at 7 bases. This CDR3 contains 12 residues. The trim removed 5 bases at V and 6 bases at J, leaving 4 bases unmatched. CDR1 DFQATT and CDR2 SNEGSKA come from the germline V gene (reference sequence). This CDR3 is CSADRAANEQFF. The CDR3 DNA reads TGCAGTGCTGACAGGGCCGCCAATGAGCAGTTCTTC.

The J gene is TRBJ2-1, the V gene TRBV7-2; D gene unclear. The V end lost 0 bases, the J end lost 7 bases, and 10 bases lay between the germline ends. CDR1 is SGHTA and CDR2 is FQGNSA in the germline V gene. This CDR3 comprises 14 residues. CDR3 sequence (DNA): TGTGCCAGCAGCTTAGCGCAGGCTTCTAATGAGCAGTTCTTC. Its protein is CASSLAQASNEQFF.

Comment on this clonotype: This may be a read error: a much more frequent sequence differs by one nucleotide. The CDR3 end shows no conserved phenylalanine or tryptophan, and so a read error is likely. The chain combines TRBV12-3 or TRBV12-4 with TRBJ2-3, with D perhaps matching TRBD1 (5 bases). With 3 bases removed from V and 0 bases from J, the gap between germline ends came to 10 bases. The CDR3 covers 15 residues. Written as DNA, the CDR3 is TGTGCCAGCAGTTTTCAGGGAAGAAGCACAGATACGCAGTATTCT. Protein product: CASSFQGRSTDTQYS.

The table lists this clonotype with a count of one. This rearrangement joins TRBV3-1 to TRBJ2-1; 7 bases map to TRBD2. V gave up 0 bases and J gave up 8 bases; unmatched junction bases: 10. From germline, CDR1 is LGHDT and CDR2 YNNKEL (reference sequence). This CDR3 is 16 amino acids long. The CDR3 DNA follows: TGTGCCAGCAGCCAAGATTGGGGGAGGGCCGTTTATGAGCAGTTCTTC. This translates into CASSQDWGRAVYEQFF.

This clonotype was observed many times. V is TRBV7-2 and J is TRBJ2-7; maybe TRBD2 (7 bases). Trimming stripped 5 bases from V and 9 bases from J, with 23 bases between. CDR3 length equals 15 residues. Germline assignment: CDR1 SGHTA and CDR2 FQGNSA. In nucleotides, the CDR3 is TGTGCCAGCAGCCAAGTGGTCGGGGGGCCTCGCCGGCAGTACTTC. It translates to CASSQVVGGPRRQYF.

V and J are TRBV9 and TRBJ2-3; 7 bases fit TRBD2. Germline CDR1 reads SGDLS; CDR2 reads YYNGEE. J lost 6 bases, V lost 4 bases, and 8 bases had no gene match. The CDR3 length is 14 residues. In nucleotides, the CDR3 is TGTGCCAGCAGCTCCCCACACGGGGGGGATACGCAGTATTTT. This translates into CASSSPHGGDTQYF.